These T cell receptor beta chains were read from a single sample in a study of PD-1 blockade in classical Hodgkin lymphoma. Method: immunoSEQ multiplex PCR; TCRdb's copy keeps in-frame clones and lacks some. The sample contains about 44,000 clones, about 70% of which appear only once. The input for sequencing was peripheral blood mononuclear cells (PBMCs), taken before the fourth cycle of nivolumab. These TCRs come from a human donor with classical Hodgkin lymphoma. Each CDR3 is given with its conserved first and last residue. D genes are given only for firm matches. Size values are once, few and many counts, or a class for expanded clones, and some rows have none.

j_call clone_size d_call v_call cdr3_nt cdr3_aa
TRBJ1-1 few - TRBV4-3 TGCGCCAGCAGCCAAGATTGGCAGAACACTGAAGCTTTCTTT CASSQDWQNTEAFF
TRBJ1-1 - TRBD1 TRBV19 TGTGCCAGTAGGGCCGGACAGGGTGGGGCTGAAGCTTTCTTT CASRAGQGGAEAFF
TRBJ2-3 once - TRBV7-2 TGTGCCAGCAGCGGCCGAGGGGTTCCAGATACGCAGTATTTT CASSGRGVPDTQYF
TRBJ2-1 - TRBD1 TRBV19 TGTGCCAGTAGTGCTGGACAGGGGAGGCTTTACAATGAGCAGTTCTTC CASSAGQGRLYNEQFF
TRBJ2-3 - - TRBV7-9 TGTGCCAGCAGCTTAGCCTTGGGGAGGTCCCGAAGCACAGATACGCAGTATTTT CASSLALGRSRSTDTQYF
TRBJ1-5 - - TRBV19 TGTGCCAGTAGTCCCGGGCGGGGGGTTTCTAGTAATCAGCCCCAGCATTTT CASSPGRGVSSNQPQHF
TRBJ1-3 - - TRBV19 TGTGCCAGTAGCCAGATTCCTGGAAACACCATATATTTT CASSQIPGNTIYF
TRBJ2-5 medium-sized TRBD1 TRBV10-3 TGTGCCATCAGTGAAGGGGACAGGGTGGCCCAGTACTTC CAISEGDRVAQYF
TRBJ1-1 - - TRBV28 TGTGCCAGCAGTTTTATCGGGATGGAGGAGAACACTGAAGCTTTCTTT CASSFIGMEENTEAFF
TRBJ1-6 - - TRBV30 TGTGCCTGGAGTGTAGGAGTGTTGAATTCACCCCTCCACTTT CAWSVGVLNSPLHF
TRBJ2-7 - - TRBV21-1 TGTGCCAGCAGCATTGGAGACAGGGGGCGATGCGAGCAGTACTTC CASSIGDRGRCEQYF
TRBJ1-2 - - TRBV28 TGTGCCAGCAGTTCGGCTACAGGGAACTATGGCTACACCTTC CASSSATGNYGYTF
TRBJ1-6 - - TRBV6-5 TGTGCCATCAAGGGGTCCGGTGATAATTCACCCCTCCACTTT CAIKGSGDNSPLHF
TRBJ1-2 - TRBD1 TRBV5-1 TGCGCCAGCAGCGCAGCAGGGGGCCCCGGCAACTATGGCTACACCTTC CASSAAGGPGNYGYTF
TRBJ1-5 - TRBD1 TRBV6-5 TGTGCCAGCAGTTTGACAGGGAGTCAGCCCCAGCATTTT CASSLTGSQPQHF
TRBJ2-3 once TRBD2 TRBV4-1 TGCGCCAGCAGCCGCGGAGACGGCGGGAGTATCACAGATACGCAGTATTTT CASSRGDGGSITDTQYF
TRBJ1-1 - - TRBV30 TGTGCCTGGAACCGGGATGCGAACACTGAAGCTTTCTTT CAWNRDANTEAFF
TRBJ1-1 - - TRBV6-6 TGTGCCAGCCGGACAGCCCTGAACACTGAAGCTTTCTTT CASRTALNTEAFF
TRBJ2-7 - - TRBV6-5 TGTGCCAGCAGCCTTGAGGGAGGCGGCTACGAGCAGTACTTC CASSLEGGGYEQYF
TRBJ2-3 few - TRBV5-1 TGCGCCAGCAGCTTGGTCGGGGGCGACACAGATACGCAGTATTTT CASSLVGGDTDTQYF
TRBJ1-5 - TRBD1 TRBV18 TGTGCCAGCTCACCCCGGACAGGGGTTGAACAGCCCCAGCATTTT CASSPRTGVEQPQHF
TRBJ1-5 many - TRBV28 TGTGCCAGCAATGGGCAGAATCAGCCCCAGCATTTT CASNGQNQPQHF
TRBJ2-1 once TRBD1 TRBV9 TGTGCCAGCAGCGCCAGATCTTCCGGGACAGGGGCCGGCAATGAGCAGTTCTTC CASSARSSGTGAGNEQFF
TRBJ2-3 - TRBD1 TRBV5-4 TGTGCCAGCAGCCTAGGACAGGGTGTGGGCACAGATACGCAGTATTTT CASSLGQGVGTDTQYF
TRBJ2-6 few - TRBV6-5 TGTGCCAGCAGTCCCATCGACTCTGGGGCCAACGTCCTGACTTTC CASSPIDSGANVLTF
TRBJ2-7 - TRBD2 TRBV6-6 TGTGCCAGCAGTTACTTGGCTAGCGGCTACGAGCAGTACTTC CASSYLASGYEQYF
TRBJ2-7 - TRBD1 TRBV28 TGTGCCAGCATTTCGGGACAGAGCTCCTACGAGCAGTACTTC CASISGQSSYEQYF
TRBJ2-5 - - TRBV5-1 TGCGCCAGCAGCCCCCAGGTGGGGAGACGCCAAGAGACCCAGTACTTC CASSPQVGRRQETQYF
TRBJ1-4 - TRBD1 TRBV28 TGTGCCAGCAGCCGGACAGGGGGCGGTGAAAAACTGTTTTTT CASSRTGGGEKLFF
TRBJ2-7 - TRBD1 TRBV2 TGTGCCAGCAGCTACGGGACAGGGGGCTACGAGCAGTACTTC CASSYGTGGYEQYF
TRBJ2-3 - - TRBV29-1 TGCAGCGTTGAAGTGTCGACAGATACGCAGTATTTT CSVEVSTDTQYF
TRBJ2-1 few - TRBV5-1 TGCGCCAGCAGCTTGGGGGACTTACAGTCCTACAATGAGCAGTTCTTC CASSLGDLQSYNEQFF
TRBJ2-3 - - TRBV19 TGTGCCAGTAGTATATATGGGCGTGGAGATACGCAGTATTTT CASSIYGRGDTQYF
TRBJ2-1 few - TRBV7-2 TGTGCCAGCAGTCCTACCGGGACAAGTGAGCAGTTCTTC CASSPTGTSEQFF
TRBJ2-5 few TRBD2 TRBV28 TGTGCCAGCAGCACATTCGGGGGGGGTGGAGAGACCCAGTACTTC CASSTFGGGGETQYF
TRBJ2-5 - TRBD1 TRBV9 TGTGCCAGCAGCCCACAAGGGACGGGACAGGGTGGGCAGTACTTC CASSPQGTGQGGQYF
TRBJ2-7 - - TRBV7-9 TGTGCCAGCAGCCCTGATCGGGTAGCCTACGAGCAGTACTTC CASSPDRVAYEQYF
TRBJ2-3 once - TRBV19 TGTGCCAGTAGTATAGGCGGTAGCACAGATACGCAGTATTTT CASSIGGSTDTQYF
TRBJ1-1 - TRBD1 TRBV5-6 TGTGCCAGCAGCTGGGACAGGGCCACTGAAGCTTTCTTT CASSWDRATEAFF
TRBJ2-2 few TRBD1 TRBV19 TGTGCCAGTAGTATTCTGACAGGGCACACCGGGGAGCTGTTTTTT CASSILTGHTGELFF
TRBJ2-1 - - TRBV7-2 TGTGCCAGCAGCATGACACGTAGCTCCTACAATGAGCAGTTCTTC CASSMTRSSYNEQFF
TRBJ1-2 - - TRBV19 TGTGCCAGTAGTATTTGGGCAGAATATAACTATGGCTACACCTTC CASSIWAEYNYGYTF